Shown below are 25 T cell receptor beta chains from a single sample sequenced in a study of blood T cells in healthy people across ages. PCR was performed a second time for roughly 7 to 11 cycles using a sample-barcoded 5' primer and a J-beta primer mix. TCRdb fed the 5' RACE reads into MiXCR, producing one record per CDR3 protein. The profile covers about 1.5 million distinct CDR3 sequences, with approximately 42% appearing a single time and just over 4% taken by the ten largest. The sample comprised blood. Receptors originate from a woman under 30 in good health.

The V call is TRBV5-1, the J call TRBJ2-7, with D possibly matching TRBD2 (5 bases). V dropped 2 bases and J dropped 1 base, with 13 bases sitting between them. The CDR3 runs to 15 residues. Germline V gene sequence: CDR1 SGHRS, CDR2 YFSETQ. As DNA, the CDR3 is TGCGCCAGCAGCTTCGACGGGATAGGGTCCTACGAGCAGTACTTC. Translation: CASSFDGIGSYEQYF.

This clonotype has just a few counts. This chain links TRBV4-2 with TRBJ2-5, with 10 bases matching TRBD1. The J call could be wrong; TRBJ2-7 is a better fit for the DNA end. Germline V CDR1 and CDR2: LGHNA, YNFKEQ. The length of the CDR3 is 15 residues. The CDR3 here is CASSKPTGGFHEQYF. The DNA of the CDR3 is TGTGCCAGCAGCAAGCCGACAGGGGGCTTTCACGAGCAGTACTTC.

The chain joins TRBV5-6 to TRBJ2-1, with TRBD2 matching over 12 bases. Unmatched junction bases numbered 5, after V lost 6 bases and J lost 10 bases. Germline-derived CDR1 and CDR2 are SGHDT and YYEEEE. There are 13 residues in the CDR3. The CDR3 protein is CASNSGLAGEQFF. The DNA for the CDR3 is TGTGCCAGCAACTCTGGACTAGCGGGGGAGCAGTTCTTC.

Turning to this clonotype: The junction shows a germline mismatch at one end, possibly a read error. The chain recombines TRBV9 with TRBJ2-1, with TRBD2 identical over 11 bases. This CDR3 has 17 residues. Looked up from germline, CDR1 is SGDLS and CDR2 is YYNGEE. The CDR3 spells CVSSPFFSGGAYNEQFF. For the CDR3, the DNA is TGTGTCAGCAGCCCTTTCTTTAGCGGGGGGGCGTACAATGAGCAGTTCTTC. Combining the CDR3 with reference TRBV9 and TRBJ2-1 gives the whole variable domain DSGVTQTPKHLITATGQRVTLRCSPRSGDLSVYWYQQSLDQGLQFLIQYYNGEERAKGNILERFSAQQFPDLHSELNLSSLELGDSALYFCVSSPFFSGGAYNEQFFGPGTRLTVL.

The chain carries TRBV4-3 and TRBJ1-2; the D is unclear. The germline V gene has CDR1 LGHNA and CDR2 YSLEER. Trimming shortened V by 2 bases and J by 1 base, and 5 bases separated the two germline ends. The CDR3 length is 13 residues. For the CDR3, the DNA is TGCGCCAGCAGCCAAAGGAGTAACTATGGCTACACCTTC. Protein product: CASSQRSNYGYTF.

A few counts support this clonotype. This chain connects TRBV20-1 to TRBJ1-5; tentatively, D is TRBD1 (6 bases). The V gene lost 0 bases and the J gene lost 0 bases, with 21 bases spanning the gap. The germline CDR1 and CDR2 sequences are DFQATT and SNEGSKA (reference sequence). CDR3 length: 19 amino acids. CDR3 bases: TGCAGTGCTAGAGATCTTACCGGACAGATAAGATATAGCAATCAGCCCCAGCATTTT. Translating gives CSARDLTGQIRYSNQPQHF.

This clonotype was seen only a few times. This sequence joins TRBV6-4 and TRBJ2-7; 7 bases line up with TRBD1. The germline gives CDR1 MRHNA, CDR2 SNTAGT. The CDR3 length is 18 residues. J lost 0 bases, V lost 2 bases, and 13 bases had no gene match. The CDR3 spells CASSDTDRVLMSSYEQYF. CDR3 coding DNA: TGTGCCAGCAGTGACACAGACAGGGTGCTAATGAGCTCCTACGAGCAGTACTTC.

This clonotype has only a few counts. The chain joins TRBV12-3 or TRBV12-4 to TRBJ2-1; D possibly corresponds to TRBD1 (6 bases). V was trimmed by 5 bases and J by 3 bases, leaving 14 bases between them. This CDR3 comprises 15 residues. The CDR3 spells CASSVRGLDYNEQFF. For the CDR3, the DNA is TGTGCCAGCAGTGTCAGGGGTCTTGACTACAATGAGCAGTTCTTC.

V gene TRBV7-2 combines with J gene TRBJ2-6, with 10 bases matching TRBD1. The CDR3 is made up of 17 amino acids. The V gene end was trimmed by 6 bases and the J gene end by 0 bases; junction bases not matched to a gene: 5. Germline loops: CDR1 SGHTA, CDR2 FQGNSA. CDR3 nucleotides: TGTGCCAGCAGAGGGGACAGGGGACGCTCTGGGGCCAACGTCCTGACTTTC. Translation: CASRGDRGRSGANVLTF.

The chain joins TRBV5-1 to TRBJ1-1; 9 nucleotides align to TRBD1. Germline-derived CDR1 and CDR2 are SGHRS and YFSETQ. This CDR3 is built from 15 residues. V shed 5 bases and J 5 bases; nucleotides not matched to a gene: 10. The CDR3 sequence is CASRVGGTGKTEAFF. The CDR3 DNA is TGCGCCAGCAGGGTTGGCGGGACAGGGAAGACTGAAGCTTTCTTT.

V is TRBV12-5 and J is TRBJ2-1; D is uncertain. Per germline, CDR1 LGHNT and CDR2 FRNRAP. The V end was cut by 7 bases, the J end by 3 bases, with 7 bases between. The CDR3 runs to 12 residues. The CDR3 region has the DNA TGTGCTAGTGCAGGCAACTACAATGAGCAGTTCTTC. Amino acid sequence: CASAGNYNEQFF.

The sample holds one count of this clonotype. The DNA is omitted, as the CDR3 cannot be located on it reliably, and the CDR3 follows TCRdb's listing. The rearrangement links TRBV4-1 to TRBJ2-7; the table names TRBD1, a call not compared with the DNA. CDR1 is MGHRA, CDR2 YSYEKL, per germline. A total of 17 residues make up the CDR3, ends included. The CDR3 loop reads CASSQVATGTGSYEQYF.

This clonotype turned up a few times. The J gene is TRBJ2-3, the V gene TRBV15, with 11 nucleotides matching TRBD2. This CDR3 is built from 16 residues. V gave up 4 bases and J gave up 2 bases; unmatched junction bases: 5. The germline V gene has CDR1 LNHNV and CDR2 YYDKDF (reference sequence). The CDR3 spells CATSKGLAAHTDTQYF. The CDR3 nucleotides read TGTGCCACCAGCAAGGGACTAGCGGCTCACACAGATACGCAGTATTTT.

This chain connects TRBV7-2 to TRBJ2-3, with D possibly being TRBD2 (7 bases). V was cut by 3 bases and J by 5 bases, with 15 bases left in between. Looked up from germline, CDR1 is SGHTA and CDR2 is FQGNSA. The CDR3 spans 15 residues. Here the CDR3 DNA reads TGTGCCAGCAGCTTCAGTGGGGGGGCCTTAGATACGCAGTATTTT. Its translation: CASSFSGGALDTQYF.

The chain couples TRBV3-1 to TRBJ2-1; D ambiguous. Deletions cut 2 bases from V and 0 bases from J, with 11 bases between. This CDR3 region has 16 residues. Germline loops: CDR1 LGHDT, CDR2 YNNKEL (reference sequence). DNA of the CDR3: TGTGCCAGCAGCCAATCGTGGCAGAGCTCCTACAATGAGCAGTTCTTC. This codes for CASSQSWQSSYNEQFF.

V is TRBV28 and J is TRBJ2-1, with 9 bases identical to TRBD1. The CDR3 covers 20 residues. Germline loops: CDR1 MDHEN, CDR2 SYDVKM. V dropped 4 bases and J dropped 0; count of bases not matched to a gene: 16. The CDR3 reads CASSSRRGTGRGGSYNEQFF. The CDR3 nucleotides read TGTGCCAGCAGTTCCCGTCGGGGGACAGGGCGAGGGGGCTCCTACAATGAGCAGTTCTTC. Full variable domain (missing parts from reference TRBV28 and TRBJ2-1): DVKVTQSSRYLVKRTGEKVFLECVQDMDHENMFWYRQDPGLGLRLIYFSYDVKMKEKGDIPEGYSVSREKKERFSLILESASTNQTSMYLCASSSRRGTGRGGSYNEQFFGPGTRLTVL.

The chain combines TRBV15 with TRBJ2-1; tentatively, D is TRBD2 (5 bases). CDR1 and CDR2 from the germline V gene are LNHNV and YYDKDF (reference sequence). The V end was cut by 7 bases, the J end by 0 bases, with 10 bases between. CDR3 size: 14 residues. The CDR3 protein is CATMAGPSYNEQFF. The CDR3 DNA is TGTGCCACCATGGCGGGCCCCTCCTACAATGAGCAGTTCTTC.

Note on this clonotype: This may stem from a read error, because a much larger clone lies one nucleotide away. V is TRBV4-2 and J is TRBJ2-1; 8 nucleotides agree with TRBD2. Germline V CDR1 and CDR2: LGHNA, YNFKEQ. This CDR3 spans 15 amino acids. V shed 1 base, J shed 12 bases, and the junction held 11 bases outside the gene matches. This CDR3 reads CASSQAQREWYGQFF. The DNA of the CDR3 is TGTGCCAGCAGCCAAGCCCAGCGGGAGTGGTATGGGCAGTTCTTC.

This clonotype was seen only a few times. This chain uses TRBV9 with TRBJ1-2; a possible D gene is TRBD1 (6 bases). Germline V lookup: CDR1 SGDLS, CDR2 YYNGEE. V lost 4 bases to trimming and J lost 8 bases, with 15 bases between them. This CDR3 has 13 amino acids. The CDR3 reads CASSTGGGLGYTF. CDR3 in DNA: TGTGCCAGCAGCACCGGTGGGGGGCTCGGCTACACCTTC.

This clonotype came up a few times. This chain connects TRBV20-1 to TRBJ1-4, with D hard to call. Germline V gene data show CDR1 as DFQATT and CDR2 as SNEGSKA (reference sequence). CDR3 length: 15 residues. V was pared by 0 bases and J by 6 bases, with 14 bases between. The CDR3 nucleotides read TGCAGTGCTAGAGATCGAGGACGAATTGATGAAAAACTGTTTTTT. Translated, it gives CSARDRGRIDEKLFF.

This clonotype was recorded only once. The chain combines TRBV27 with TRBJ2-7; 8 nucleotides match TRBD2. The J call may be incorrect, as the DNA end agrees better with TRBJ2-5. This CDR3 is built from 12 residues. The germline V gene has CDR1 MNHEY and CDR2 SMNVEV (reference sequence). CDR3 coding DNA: TGTGCCAGCAGGCCTAGCGGGGAGACCCAGTACTTC. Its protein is CASRPSGETQYF.

The CDR3 reads CASSKDSGGTGTQYF. In nucleotides, the CDR3 is TGTGCCAGCAGCAAGGATTCAGGGGGCACGGGAACGCAGTATTTT. This chain connects TRBV7-2 to TRBJ2-3, with 8 bases fitting TRBD1. Germline V gene lookup returns CDR1 SGHTA and CDR2 FQGNSA. The ends lost 5 bases at V and 9 bases at J; junction bases unmatched: 13. The CDR3 extends over 15 amino acids. Combining the CDR3 with reference TRBV7-2 and TRBJ2-3 gives the whole variable domain GAGVSQSPSNKVTEKGKDVELRCDPISGHTALYWYRQSLGQGLEFLIYFQGNSAPDKSGLPSDRFSAERTGGSVSTLTIQRTQQEDSAVYLCASSKDSGGTGTQYFGPGTRLTVL.

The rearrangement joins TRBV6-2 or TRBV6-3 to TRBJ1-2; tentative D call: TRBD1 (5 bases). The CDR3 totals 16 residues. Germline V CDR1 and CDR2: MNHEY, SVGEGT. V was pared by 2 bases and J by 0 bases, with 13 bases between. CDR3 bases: TGTGCCAGCAGTTACGCGGGAGCGACAGCTAACTATGGCTACACCTTC. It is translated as CASSYAGATANYGYTF.

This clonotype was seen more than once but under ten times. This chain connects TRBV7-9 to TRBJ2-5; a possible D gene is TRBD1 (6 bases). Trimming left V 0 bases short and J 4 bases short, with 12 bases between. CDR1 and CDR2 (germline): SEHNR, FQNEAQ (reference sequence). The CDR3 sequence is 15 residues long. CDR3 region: CASSLASRGRETQYF. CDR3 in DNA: TGTGCCAGCAGCTTAGCCAGCAGGGGTAGAGAGACCCAGTACTTC.

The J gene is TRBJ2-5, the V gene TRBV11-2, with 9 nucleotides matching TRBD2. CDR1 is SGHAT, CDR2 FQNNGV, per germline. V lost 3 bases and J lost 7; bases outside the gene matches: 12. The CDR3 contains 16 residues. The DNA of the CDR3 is TGTGCCAGCAGCTTTGGCCTAGCGGGATTCGCGGTGACCCAGTACTTC. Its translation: CASSFGLAGFAVTQYF.